This T cell receptor beta chain was retrieved from a study of blood T cell repertoires in COVID-19. About the research overall: From the United States, Italy and Spain came samples of acute and convalescent COVID-19. T cells, B-cell-depleted T cells, or PBMCs supplied cDNA or gDNA.

Losses at the gene ends were 3 bases for V and 1 base for J; bases not matched to a gene: 7. Per the germline V gene, CDR1 is LNHDA and CDR2 is SQIVND (reference sequence). The CDR3 runs to 16 residues. Produced via immunoSEQ multiplex PCR; TCRdb's table is partial and in-frame only. The data hold fewer than 85,000 clones, with around 90% observed a single time. The V and J genes are TRBV19 and TRBJ1-1; 8 nucleotides align to TRBD1. Sequencing was done on a sample of peripheral blood. This clonotype was obtained from a man aged 45 to 65 with active COVID-19. The CDR3 spells CASSILLGQGNTEAFF. In nucleotides, the CDR3 is TGTGCCAGTAGTATTTTACTAGGACAGGGGAACACTGAAGCTTTCTTT. Together with reference TRBV19 and TRBJ1-1, the CDR3 gives the full variable domain: DGGITQSPKYLFRKEGQNVTLSCEQNLNHDAMYWYRQDPGQGLRLIYYSQIVNDFQKGDIAEGYSVSREKKESFPLTVTSAQKNPTAFYLCASSILLGQGNTEAFFGQGTRLTVV.